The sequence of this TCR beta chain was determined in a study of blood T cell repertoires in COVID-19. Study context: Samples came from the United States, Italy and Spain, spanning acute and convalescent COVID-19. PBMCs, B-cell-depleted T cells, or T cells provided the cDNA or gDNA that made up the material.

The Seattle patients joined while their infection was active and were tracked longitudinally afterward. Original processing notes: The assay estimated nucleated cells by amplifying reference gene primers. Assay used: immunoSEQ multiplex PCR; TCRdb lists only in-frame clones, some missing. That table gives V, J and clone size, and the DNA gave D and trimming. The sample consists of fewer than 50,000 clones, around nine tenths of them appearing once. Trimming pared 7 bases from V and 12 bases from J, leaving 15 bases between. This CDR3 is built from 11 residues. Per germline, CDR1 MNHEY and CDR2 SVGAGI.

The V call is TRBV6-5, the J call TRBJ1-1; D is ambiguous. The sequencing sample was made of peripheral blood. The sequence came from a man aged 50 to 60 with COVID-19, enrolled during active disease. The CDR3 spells CASKSIEESFF. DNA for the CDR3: TGTGCCAGCAAGAGTATTGAGGAGTCTTTCTTT.